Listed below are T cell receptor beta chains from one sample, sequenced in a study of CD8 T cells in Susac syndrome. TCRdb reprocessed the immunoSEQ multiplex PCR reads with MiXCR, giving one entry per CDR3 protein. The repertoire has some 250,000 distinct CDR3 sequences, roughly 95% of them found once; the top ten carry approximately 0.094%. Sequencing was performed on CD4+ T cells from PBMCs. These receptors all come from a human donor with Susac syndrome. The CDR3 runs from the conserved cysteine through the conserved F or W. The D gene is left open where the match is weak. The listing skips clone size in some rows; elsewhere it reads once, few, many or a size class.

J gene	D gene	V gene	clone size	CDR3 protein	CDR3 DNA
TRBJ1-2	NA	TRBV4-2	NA	CASSQGSGATGIGANYGYTF	TGTGCCAGCAGCCAAGGGTCTGGGGCAACAGGGATCGGAGCTAACTATGGCTACACCTTC
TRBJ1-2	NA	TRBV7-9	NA	CASSFEGRGYTF	TGTGCCAGCAGCTTTGAAGGTCGGGGCTACACCTTC
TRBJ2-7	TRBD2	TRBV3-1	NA	CASSQAGVSGSEQYF	TGTGCCAGCAGCCAAGCTGGGGTTAGCGGGAGCGAGCAGTACTTC
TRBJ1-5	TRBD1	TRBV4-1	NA	CASSHPGQGASQPQHF	TGCGCCAGCAGCCACCCCGGACAGGGGGCAAGTCAGCCCCAGCATTTT
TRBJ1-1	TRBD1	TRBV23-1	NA	CASSPGQGLVGTEAFF	TGCGCCAGCAGTCCGGGACAGGGTTTAGTAGGCACTGAAGCTTTCTTT
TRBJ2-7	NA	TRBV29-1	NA	CSVEVLDFTYEQYF	TGCAGCGTTGAAGTCCTCGACTTTACCTACGAGCAGTACTTC
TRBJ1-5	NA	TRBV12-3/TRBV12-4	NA	CASSPGTSRGQPQHF	TGTGCCAGCAGTCCCGGGACCTCTCGGGGTCAGCCCCAGCATTTT
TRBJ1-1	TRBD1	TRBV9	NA	CASSPDRALRAFF	TGTGCCAGCAGCCCAGACAGGGCTCTGCGAGCTTTCTTT
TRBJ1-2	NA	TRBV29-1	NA	CSVEERVYGYTF	TGCAGCGTTGAAGAAAGAGTCTATGGCTACACCTTC
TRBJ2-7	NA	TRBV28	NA	CASSLLGHQNYEQYF	TGTGCCAGCAGTTTGTTGGGACACCAGAACTACGAGCAGTACTTC
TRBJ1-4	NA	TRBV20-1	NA	CSAGRTREKLFF	TGCAGTGCGGGTCGAACTCGGGAAAAACTGTTTTTT
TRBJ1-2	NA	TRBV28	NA	CASSQSDASRGYTF	TGTGCCAGCAGCCAATCCGACGCATCAAGGGGCTACACCTTC
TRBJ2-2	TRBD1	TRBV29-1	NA	CSVGQGPPNTGELFF	TGCAGCGTTGGACAGGGCCCGCCGAACACCGGGGAGCTGTTTTTT
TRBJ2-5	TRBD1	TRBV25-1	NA	CASVDYRGETQYF	TGTGCCAGCGTGGACTACAGGGGGGAGACCCAGTACTTC
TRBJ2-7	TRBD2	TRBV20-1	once	CSASAAGDFYEQYF	TGCAGTGCTAGTGCCGCGGGAGACTTCTACGAGCAGTACTTC
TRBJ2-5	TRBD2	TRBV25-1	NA	CASRSRRLAGGETQYF	TGTGCCAGCAGATCGCGCCGACTAGCGGGAGGGGAGACCCAGTACTTC
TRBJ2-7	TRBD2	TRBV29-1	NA	CSAGLAGPFNDEQYF	TGCAGCGCTGGGTTAGCGGGGCCGTTTAACGACGAGCAGTACTTC
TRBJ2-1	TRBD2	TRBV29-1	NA	CSVGGLAVGEQFF	TGCAGCGTTGGAGGACTAGCGGTTGGTGAGCAGTTCTTC
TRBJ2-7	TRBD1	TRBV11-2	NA	CASSFAGTGRHEQYF	TGTGCCAGCAGCTTCGCCGGGACAGGTCGCCACGAGCAGTACTTC
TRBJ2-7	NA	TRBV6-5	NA	CASGREPYEQYF	TGTGCCAGCGGCCGGGAACCCTACGAGCAGTACTTC
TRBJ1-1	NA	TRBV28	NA	CAILLGQGRTEAFF	TGTGCCATTCTACTGGGGCAGGGCAGGACTGAAGCTTTCTTT
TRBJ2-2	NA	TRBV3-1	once	CASTRDWTGELFF	TGTGCCAGCACTCGGGATTGGACCGGGGAGCTGTTTTTT
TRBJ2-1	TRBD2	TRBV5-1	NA	CASSSGTSGMDEQFF	TGCGCCAGCAGCTCCGGGACTAGCGGGATGGATGAGCAGTTCTTC
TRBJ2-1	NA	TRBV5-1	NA	CASSLDDQNEQFF	TGCGCCAGCAGCTTGGACGATCAGAATGAGCAGTTCTTC
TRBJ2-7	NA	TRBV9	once	CASGPTGRFYEQYF	TGTGCCAGCGGCCCGACAGGGAGGTTCTACGAGCAGTACTTC
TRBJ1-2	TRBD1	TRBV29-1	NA	CSVRDPDRDGYTF	TGCAGCGTTCGGGACCCCGACAGGGATGGCTACACCTTC
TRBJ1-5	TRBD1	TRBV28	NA	CASSTRDRVNF	TGTGCCAGCAGTACCCGGGACAGGGTCAATTTT
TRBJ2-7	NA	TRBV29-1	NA	CSAKGGRYEQYF	TGCAGCGCCAAGGGGGGCCGGTACGAGCAGTACTTC
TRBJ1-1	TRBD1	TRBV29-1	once	CSALTGGVAEAFF	TGCAGCGCATTGACAGGGGGTGTTGCTGAAGCTTTCTTT